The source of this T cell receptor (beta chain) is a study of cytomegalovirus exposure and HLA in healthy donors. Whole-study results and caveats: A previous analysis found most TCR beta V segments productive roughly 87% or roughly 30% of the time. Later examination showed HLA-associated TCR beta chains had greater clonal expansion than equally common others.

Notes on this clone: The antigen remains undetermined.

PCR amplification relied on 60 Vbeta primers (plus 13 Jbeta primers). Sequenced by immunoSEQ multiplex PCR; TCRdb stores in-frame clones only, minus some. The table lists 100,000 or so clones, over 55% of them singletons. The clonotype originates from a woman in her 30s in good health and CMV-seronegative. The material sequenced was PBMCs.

The CDR3 sequence is CSVYTGTYEQYF. CDR3 sequence (DNA): TGCAGCGTTTATACAGGGACATACGAGCAGTACTTC. The rearrangement joins TRBV29-1 to TRBJ2-7; a possible D gene is TRBD1 (6 bases). V was clipped by 5 bases and J by 4 bases, with 12 bases between them. The CDR3 extends over 12 amino acids. Per the germline V gene, CDR1 is SQVTM and CDR2 is ANQGSEA.